This entry concerns a single TCR beta chain. The sample belongs to a study of blood T cell repertoires in COVID-19. At the level of the study: Specimens from acute and convalescent COVID-19 originated in the United States, Italy and Spain. The cDNA or gDNA used as material had been derived from T cells, B-cell-depleted T cells, or PBMCs.

Authors' processing steps: The authors estimated nucleated cell counts from reference gene primer amplification. Repertoires were generated with immunoSEQ multiplex PCR, while TCRdb's copy carries only in-frame clones and drops some. V, J and clone size were drawn from that table, and D and trimming were deduced from the DNA. The sample holds some 44,000 clones, roughly 88% seen once. V shed 2 bases and J shed 4 bases, with 8 bases lying between them. CDR1 is SEHNR and CDR2 is FQNEAQ in the germline V gene (reference sequence). The CDR3 extends over 13 amino acids. This receptor was identified in a human donor in a cohort sampled during active COVID-19. The gene calls are TRBV7-9 and TRBJ1-2; TRBD1 might be the D (5 bases). Sequenced material: peripheral blood. This chain's CDR3 is CASSLLTVYGYTF. The CDR3 DNA reads TGTGCCAGCAGCTTACTGACAGTCTATGGCTACACCTTC.